The 21 T cell receptor beta chains below all came from one sample that was sequenced in a study of blood T cell repertoires in COVID-19. Generated by immunoSEQ multiplex PCR, the TCRdb table keeps only in-frame clones and is missing some. Here the sample spans over 400,000 clones, 75% to 90% being singletons. The sample taken for sequencing was peripheral blood. The receptors here all came from a human donor in a cohort sampled during active COVID-19.

The J gene is TRBJ2-3, the V gene TRBV5-4; 10 nucleotides align to TRBD2. The CDR3 is made up of 14 amino acids. Germline V gives CDR1 SGHNT, CDR2 YYREEE (reference sequence). V was pared by 2 bases and J by 5 bases, with 2 bases of the junction left unmatched. The CDR3 DNA is TGTGCCAGCAGCTTAGAGCGGGAGGGAGATACGCAGTATTTT. This translates into CASSLEREGDTQYF.

Concerning this clone itself: Different DNA sequences within this sample yield the same CDR3. The CDR3 DNA reads TGTGCCTGGAGTGTGCGACAGGGAAATGAAGCTTTCTTT. This gives the protein CAWSVRQGNEAFF. The chain recombines TRBV30 with TRBJ1-1; 7 bases map to TRBD1. The CDR3 length is 13 residues. V lost 0 bases to trimming and J lost 7 bases; unmatched junction nucleotides: 5. Germline V gives CDR1 GTSNPN, CDR2 SVGIG (reference sequence).

The chain has TRBV10-3 and TRBJ2-3, with TRBD2 matching over 8 bases. V gave up 6 bases and J gave up 0 bases; unmatched junction bases: 2. CDR3 length equals 14 residues. Germline V gives CDR1 ENHRY, CDR2 SYGVKD. The CDR3 sequence is CAIRASGSTDTQYF. CDR3 DNA sequence: TGTGCCATCAGGGCTAGCGGGAGCACAGATACGCAGTATTTT.

The chain carries TRBV27 and TRBJ2-1, with D perhaps TRBD2 (6 bases). The V gene lost 3 bases and the J gene lost 4 bases, with 16 bases spanning the gap. From germline, CDR1 is MNHEY and CDR2 SMNVEV (reference sequence). The CDR3 spans 16 residues. Here the CDR3 DNA reads TGTGCCAGCAGTTTTGCGGGGCTAGCGCGATACAATGAGCAGTTCTTC. Protein product: CASSFAGLARYNEQFF.

This clone was observed a few times. V gene TRBV11-2 combines with J gene TRBJ1-4; 8 nucleotides line up with TRBD1. CDR3 size: 15 residues. V shed 2 bases and J 3 bases; nucleotides not matched to a gene: 2. The V gene's germline CDR1 is SGHAT and CDR2 FQNNGV. CDR3 DNA sequence: TGTGCCAGCAGCTTACAGGGGGCGGCTAATGAAAAACTGTTTTTT. Translating it yields CASSLQGAANEKLFF.

This rearrangement joins TRBV5-5 to TRBJ1-1; D is unresolved. The CDR3 sequence is 17 residues long. Germline assignment: CDR1 SGHKS and CDR2 YYEKEE (reference sequence). V was clipped by 2 bases and J by 4 bases, with 21 bases between them. CDR3 loop: CASSLRSLRGWTTEAFF. In DNA form, the CDR3 reads TGTGCCAGCAGCTTACGGTCGTTGCGGGGATGGACCACTGAAGCTTTCTTT.

V and J are TRBV7-2 and TRBJ1-5; 8 nucleotides match TRBD1. Per germline, CDR1 SGHTA and CDR2 FQGNSA. The CDR3 covers 14 residues. Losses at the gene ends were 5 bases for V and 4 bases for J; bases not matched to a gene: 4. Written as DNA, the CDR3 is TGTGCCAGCAGCCCAAGGACAGGGAATCAGCCCCAGCATTTT. Translation: CASSPRTGNQPQHF.

The chain has TRBV9 and TRBJ2-7; tentative D call: TRBD1 (5 bases). The CDR3 loop spans 15 amino acids. The germline CDR1 and CDR2 sequences are SGDLS and YYNGEE. Trimming removed 0 bases at V and 0 bases at J, with 10 bases between. The CDR3 loop reads CASSVAQGSSYEQYF. The CDR3 nucleotides read TGTGCCAGCAGCGTAGCGCAGGGAAGCTCCTACGAGCAGTACTTC.

This chain connects TRBV28 to TRBJ1-1; 8 bases line up with TRBD1. After removal of 7 bases from V and 4 bases from J, the junction contained 8 bases not matched to a gene. This CDR3 region has 14 residues. In germline, CDR1 is MDHEN, CDR2 SYDVKM. CDR3 protein: CASTSDRGGTEAFF. The CDR3 bases are TGTGCCAGCACCTCAGACAGGGGAGGCACTGAAGCTTTCTTT.

The chain is built from TRBV19 and TRBJ1-1; TRBD1 agrees at 7 bases. CDR1 and CDR2 (germline): LNHDA, SQIVND (reference sequence). The trim removed 1 base at V and 5 bases at J, leaving 7 bases unmatched. The CDR3 totals 15 residues. CDR3 protein: CASSIVEGAGTEAFF. CDR3 DNA sequence: TGTGCCAGTAGTATAGTCGAGGGGGCCGGTACTGAAGCTTTCTTT.

The rearrangement joins TRBV29-1 to TRBJ1-1, with 7 nucleotides matching TRBD1. The CDR3 consists of 13 residues. Germline V gene sequence: CDR1 SQVTM, CDR2 ANQGSEA. Losses at the gene ends were 4 bases for V and 4 bases for J; bases not matched to a gene: 6. CDR3 amino acids: CSVGRGRGTEAFF. CDR3 nucleotide sequence: TGCAGCGTTGGAAGGGGGCGCGGCACTGAAGCTTTCTTT.

The DNA of the CDR3 is TGTGCCAGCAGCCCCCCTCGTCCTCGGACCGGGGAGCTGTTTTTT. It codes for CASSPPRPRTGELFF. V gene TRBV7-9 combines with J gene TRBJ2-2; D uncertain. The CDR3 has 15 residues. CDR1 is SEHNR and CDR2 is FQNEAQ in the germline V gene (reference sequence). V lost 5 bases, J lost 5 bases, and 15 bases lay in between.

This clone turned up a few times. This rearrangement joins TRBV3-1 (or the pseudogene TRBV3-2) to TRBJ1-1, with unresolved D. The germline CDR1 and CDR2 sequences are LGHDT and YNNKEL (reference sequence). The CDR3 sequence is 14 residues long. V lost 1 base and J lost 5, with 11 bases in between. Here the CDR3 DNA reads TGTGCCAGCAGCCAAGTTGCGCGGTGGACTGAAGCTTTCTTT. It is translated as CASSQVARWTEAFF.

This chain connects TRBV19 to TRBJ2-2, with D possibly TRBD2 on 6 matching bases. The germline gives CDR1 LNHDA, CDR2 SQIVND (reference sequence). The germline V and J ends were trimmed by 3 bases and 6 bases, with 14 bases remaining between them. The CDR3 is 15 amino acids. CDR3 in DNA: TGTGCCAGTAGTATCAGTAGCGGATCCCCCGGGGAGCTGTTTTTT. It translates to CASSISSGSPGELFF. Drawing the rest from reference TRBV19 and TRBJ2-2, the complete variable domain is DGGITQSPKYLFRKEGQNVTLSCEQNLNHDAMYWYRQDPGQGLRLIYYSQIVNDFQKGDIAEGYSVSREKKESFPLTVTSAQKNPTAFYLCASSISSGSPGELFFGEGSRLTVL.

The rearrangement links TRBV29-1 to TRBJ2-7; TRBD1 matches 9 bases. Germline V gene sequence: CDR1 SQVTM, CDR2 ANQGSEA. Trimming cost V 7 bases and J 2 bases; bases outside gene matches: 6. This CDR3 has 13 amino acids. CDR3 nucleotide sequence: TGCAGCGCAACAACAGGGGGCACCTACGAGCAGTACTTC. This sequence encodes CSATTGGTYEQYF.

The J gene is TRBJ1-3, the V gene TRBV7-8; D remains unclear. This CDR3 contains 17 residues. Germline V gives CDR1 SGHVS, CDR2 FQNEAQ. Trimming removed 1 base from V and 0 bases from J, with 13 bases in between. CDR3 nucleotides: TGTGCCAGCAGCTTAGGGTTCGGCGGAGCCTCTGGAAACACCATATATTTT. This gives the protein CASSLGFGGASGNTIYF. Full variable domain (missing parts from reference TRBV7-8 and TRBJ1-3): GAGVSQSPRYKVAKRGQDVALRCDPISGHVSLFWYQQALGQGPEFLTYFQNEAQLDKSGLPSDRFFAERPEGSVSTLKIQRTQQEDSAVYLCASSLGFGGASGNTIYFGEGSWLTVV.

This clone was observed once. The chain is built from TRBV9 and TRBJ1-1; D gene unclear. The length of the CDR3 is 13 residues. V was cut by 0 bases and J by 8 bases, with 11 bases left in between. Germline loops: CDR1 SGDLS, CDR2 YYNGEE. The chain's CDR3 is CASSVEWKTEAFF. CDR3 coding DNA: TGTGCCAGCAGCGTAGAGTGGAAGACAGAAGCTTTCTTT. Complete variable domain (other parts from reference TRBV9 and TRBJ1-1): DSGVTQTPKHLITATGQRVTLRCSPRSGDLSVYWYQQSLDQGLQFLIQYYNGEERAKGNILERFSAQQFPDLHSELNLSSLELGDSALYFCASSVEWKTEAFFGQGTRLTVV.

This rearrangement joins TRBV3-1 (or the pseudogene TRBV3-2) to TRBJ1-3; D might be TRBD1 (5 bases). Between the trimmed V and J ends, which lost 3 bases and 4 bases, there was a span of 7 bases. The CDR3 covers 13 residues. The germline gives CDR1 LGHDT, CDR2 YNNKEL (reference sequence). CDR3 nucleotide sequence: TGTGCCAGCAGCCACAGGGCCGGAAACACCATATATTTT. This encodes CASSHRAGNTIYF.

The V gene is TRBV24-1, the J gene TRBJ2-2, with D perhaps matching TRBD1 (6 bases). V dropped 2 bases and J dropped 0 bases, with 9 bases sitting between them. Germline values: CDR1 KGHDR, CDR2 SFDVKD. This CDR3 is 16 amino acids long. CDR3 nucleotide sequence: TGTGCCACCAGTGATTCCGGGACAACGAACACCGGGGAGCTGTTTTTT. This sequence encodes CATSDSGTTNTGELFF.

The chain combines TRBV28 with TRBJ1-2; 7 nucleotides agree with TRBD1. This CDR3 has 13 amino acids. From germline, CDR1 is MDHEN and CDR2 SYDVKM. Losses at the gene ends were 6 bases for V and 7 bases for J; bases not matched to a gene: 8. CDR3 coding DNA: TGTGCCAGCAGACCGACAGGGAATCGTGGCTACACCTTC. Its translation: CASRPTGNRGYTF.

This sequence joins TRBV10-3 and TRBJ1-1, with TRBD1 identical over 8 bases. This CDR3 region has 15 residues. CDR1 and CDR2 from the germline V gene are ENHRY and SYGVKD. The V and J ends lost 0 bases and 5 bases, in that order; junction bases with no gene match: 5. The CDR3 DNA reads TGTGCCATCAGTGAGTCCGACAGGGGATCTACTGAAGCTTTCTTT. This gives the protein CAISESDRGSTEAFF.